This TCR beta chain was documented in a study of cytomegalovirus exposure and HLA in healthy donors. Study conclusions and caveats: Whilst most TCR sequences proved rare, a subset of public TCRs occurred across many donors. Subsequent analysis revealed that first-cohort TCR clusters tended to co-occur in the 95 to 150 validation repertoires.

This table comes from immunoSEQ multiplex PCR, and its TCRdb copy is limited to in-frame clones, with some not included. The table has 120,000 or so clones, about nine tenths seen once. Turning to this clone: Its cognate antigen is unknown.

This clonotype was sampled from a woman aged 18 to 35 in good health and CMV-seronegative. Sequencing used PBMCs.

CDR3 sequence (DNA): TGTGCCAGCAGCGTAGGGGGGACTAGCGGGAGTTTAGGGGAGCTGTTTTTT. This gives the protein CASSVGGTSGSLGELFF. The genes are TRBV9 and TRBJ2-2, with 14 bases that match TRBD2. The CDR3 has 17 residues. Germline values: CDR1 SGDLS, CDR2 YYNGEE. V lost 0 bases to trimming and J lost 8 bases; unmatched junction nucleotides: 6. Variable domain in full (rest from reference TRBV9 and TRBJ2-2): DSGVTQTPKHLITATGQRVTLRCSPRSGDLSVYWYQQSLDQGLQFLIQYYNGEERAKGNILERFSAQQFPDLHSELNLSSLELGDSALYFCASSVGGTSGSLGELFFGEGSRLTVL.